What follows are 30 T cell receptor beta chains derived from one specimen sequenced in a study of CD8+CD57+ T cells in acquired aplastic anemia (dated 2018 in TCRdb). Flow cytometry had shown CD8+CD57+ cell expansion in the patients selected for sequencing. The sequencer listed for this sample is Illumina HiSeq 2000. TCR beta VDJ combination and CDR3 sequence profiling used genomic DNA as the template. TCRdb reran the public reads through fastp at Q25 and MiXCR, keeping productive beta chains. Each entry is one CDR3 protein sequence, shown with its most common DNA and genes. A total of 95,000 to 150,000 distinct CDR3 sequences appear in this sample, almost 40% of them only once. Roughly 3% of the sample is held by the ten biggest clonotypes. The sample taken for sequencing was sorted CD4+, CD8+, or CD8+CD57+ T cells (not recorded which) from PBMCs. The receptors come from a human donor with aplastic anemia.

The rearrangement uses TRBV7-9 and TRBJ1-6; D is unclear. Germline lookup yields CDR1 SEHNR and CDR2 FQNEAQ (reference sequence). The CDR3 loop spans 16 amino acids. Trimming took off 3 bases at V and 7 bases at J, with 16 bases between the two ends. This CDR3 reads CASSLRPRESNSPLHF. Here the CDR3 DNA reads TGTGCCAGCAGCTTGAGACCAAGGGAGTCCAATTCACCCCTCCACTTT.

This clonotype was seen just once. A read error may be the cause here, since a much bigger clone is one base away. V and J are TRBV4-1 and TRBJ1-3, with D uncertain. CDR1 is MGHRA and CDR2 is YSYEKL in the germline V gene. There are 14 residues in the CDR3. CDR3 protein: CASSSLGPGSTRYF. The DNA for the CDR3 is TGCGCCAGCAGCTCTTTGGGTCCTGGAAGCACCAGATATTTT.

The CDR3 reads CASTPLHRDNNSPLHF. DNA for the CDR3: TGTGCCAGCACCCCTCTCCACCGGGACAATAATTCACCCCTCCACTTT. This chain joins TRBV2 and TRBJ1-6, with TRBD1 as a possible D gene (6 bases). Trimming cost V 7 bases and J 5 bases, with 18 bases left between them. The CDR3 runs 16 residues. Germline CDR1 and CDR2: SNHLY and FYNNEI.

This clonotype has at least ten counts. The chain links TRBV4-1 to TRBJ2-5; D unresolved. Germline V gene sequence: CDR1 MGHRA, CDR2 YSYEKL. Between the trimmed V and J ends, which lost 4 bases and 7 bases, there was a span of 13 bases. The CDR3 runs 13 residues. The CDR3 nucleotides read TGCGCCAGCAGCCCCCTTCAGCTGGGGACCCAGTACTTC. Its protein is CASSPLQLGTQYF.

This clonotype was seen a single time. The V gene is TRBV29-1, the J gene TRBJ1-2; D not certain. CDR1 SQVTM and CDR2 ANQGSEA come from the germline V gene. This CDR3 is 10 amino acids long. Between the trimmed V and J ends, which lost 3 bases and 6 bases, there was a span of 5 bases. The CDR3 is CSVDSDGYTF. The CDR3 DNA reads as TGCAGCGTTGACTCCGATGGCTACACCTTC.

In its sample, this clonotype was seen a few times. Here the CDR3 reads CASSFGTGDYEQYF. The CDR3, as DNA: TGTGCCAGCAGCTTCGGGACAGGGGACTACGAGCAGTACTTC. The J gene is TRBJ2-7, the V gene TRBV7-2; TRBD1 aligns across 10 bases. V lost 3 bases and J lost 3; bases outside the gene matches: 2. Germline CDR1 SGHTA, CDR2 FQGNSA. The CDR3 runs 14 residues. Complete variable domain (other parts from reference TRBV7-2 and TRBJ2-7): GAGVSQSPSNKVTEKGKDVELRCDPISGHTALYWYRQSLGQGLEFLIYFQGNSAPDKSGLPSDRFSAERTGGSVSTLTIQRTQQEDSAVYLCASSFGTGDYEQYFGPGTRLTVT.

This chain connects TRBV15 to TRBJ1-5; D ambiguous. This CDR3 spans 12 amino acids. V lost 3 bases and J 6 bases, leaving 6 bases between the germline ends. Germline V gene data show CDR1 as LNHNV and CDR2 as YYDKDF (reference sequence). The CDR3 loop reads CATSSAGQPQHF. CDR3 sequence (DNA): TGTGCCACCAGCAGCGCAGGTCAGCCCCAGCATTTT.

In its sample, this clonotype was seen many times. The genes are TRBV25-1 and TRBJ1-2; 7 bases line up with TRBD1. Germline CDR1 reads MGHDK; CDR2 reads SYGVNS. V shed 5 bases and J 4 bases; nucleotides not matched to a gene: 4. The CDR3 length is 13 residues. CDR3 sequence reads: CASSRDSSYGYTF. CDR3 nucleotides: TGTGCCAGCAGTAGGGACAGCTCCTATGGCTACACCTTC.

The chain carries TRBV19 and TRBJ2-6; D possibly uses TRBD1 or TRBD2 (5 bases each). Trimming shortened V by 5 bases and J by 0 bases, and 11 bases separated the two germline ends. The CDR3 spans 16 residues. Germline values: CDR1 LNHDA, CDR2 SQIVND (reference sequence). CDR3 protein: CASSRDLISGANVLTF. The CDR3 nucleotides are TGTGCCAGTAGTCGGGACCTGATCTCTGGGGCCAACGTCCTGACTTTC.

This clonotype has at least ten counts. The chain uses TRBV6-1 and TRBJ1-1; D might be TRBD1 (5 bases). The CDR3 runs to 14 residues. Trimming cost V 7 bases and J 4 bases, with 16 bases left between them. Looked up from germline, CDR1 is MNHNS and CDR2 is SASEGT. The CDR3 sequence: CASTKGAGSTEAFF. CDR3 DNA: TGTGCCAGCACCAAAGGGGCGGGCAGCACTGAAGCTTTCTTT.

V is TRBV10-2 and J is TRBJ2-7, with D possibly being TRBD2 (5 bases). V lost 7 bases to trimming and J lost 11 bases, with 21 bases between them. The CDR3 runs to 13 residues. Per germline, CDR1 WSHSY and CDR2 SAAADI. In DNA, the CDR3 is TGCGCCAGCACTTATACTAGGAACACCGGGGAGTACTTC. It is translated as CASTYTRNTGEYF.

This clonotype was counted only a few times. The rearrangement uses TRBV6-2 or TRBV6-3 and TRBJ2-6; maybe TRBD1 (5 bases). Between the trimmed V and J ends, which lost 7 bases and 4 bases, there was a span of 17 bases. Germline V gene sequence: CDR1 MNHEY, CDR2 SVGEGT. The CDR3 spans 16 residues. CDR3 bases: TGTGCCAGCACCATCTCCTTGGGGCTGGGGGCCAACGTCCTGACTTTC. Translating gives CASTISLGLGANVLTF.

The genes are TRBV15 and TRBJ2-7; 8 bases align to TRBD1. CDR1 is LNHNV, CDR2 YYDKDF, per germline (reference sequence). With 0 bases clipped from V and 3 bases from J, the junction kept 4 bases outside the gene matches. The CDR3 has 15 residues. CDR3 nucleotides: TGTGCCACCAGCAGAGATGGGACAGGCTTCTACGAGCAGTACGTC. As protein: CATSRDGTGFYEQYV.

This clonotype turned up a few times. This could be a read error, since a much larger clone is one nucleotide away. The conserved phenylalanine or tryptophan is not found at the CDR3 terminus, so this likely reflects a read error. J is TRBJ1-6 and V is TRBV6-5; D perhaps matches TRBD1 (6 bases). The CDR3 covers 15 residues. The germline V and J ends were trimmed by 2 bases and 9 bases, with 14 bases remaining between them. Per the germline V gene, CDR1 is MNHEY and CDR2 is SVGAGI. CDR3: CASSYGGRPGSPLHL. The DNA for the CDR3 is TGTGCCAGCAGTTACGGGGGGCGCCCCGGTTCACCCCTCCACCTT.

The chain recombines TRBV2 with TRBJ2-7; a weak D match, TRBD2 (6 bases). Germline V gives CDR1 SNHLY, CDR2 FYNNEI. CDR3 size: 13 residues. Trimming cost V 6 bases and J 3 bases, with 12 bases left between them. This CDR3 is CASRGDWNYEQYF. The CDR3 DNA reads as TGTGCCAGCAGGGGGGACTGGAACTACGAGCAGTACTTC.

This clonotype was recorded a few times. This rearrangement joins TRBV9 to TRBJ2-5; D perhaps matches TRBD2 (7 bases). V lost 0 bases to trimming and J lost 5 bases, with 11 bases between them. Germline V lookup: CDR1 SGDLS, CDR2 YYNGEE. The CDR3 is 14 amino acids. The CDR3, as DNA: TGTGCCAGCAGCGTAGCGGGGGGCGGTGAGACCCAGTACTTC. Translation: CASSVAGGGETQYF. Variable domain in full (rest from reference TRBV9 and TRBJ2-5): DSGVTQTPKHLITATGQRVTLRCSPRSGDLSVYWYQQSLDQGLQFLIQYYNGEERAKGNILERFSAQQFPDLHSELNLSSLELGDSALYFCASSVAGGGETQYFGPGTRLLVL.

V usage is TRBV9 and J usage is TRBJ2-1, with 8 positions matching TRBD2. Per germline, CDR1 SGDLS and CDR2 YYNGEE. CDR3 length: 15 amino acids. V lost 0 bases, J lost 6 bases, and 5 bases stayed unmatched. CDR3 sequence: CASSVDITSGNEQFF. CDR3 DNA: TGTGCCAGCAGCGTAGACATTACTAGCGGCAATGAGCAGTTCTTC.

The sample holds many counts of this clonotype. This chain uses TRBV10-3 with TRBJ1-6; no definite D call. CDR3 length: 16 amino acids. Trimming removed 0 bases from V and 9 bases from J, with 15 bases in between. Germline loops: CDR1 ENHRY, CDR2 SYGVKD. The CDR3 spells CAISESTRVSGSPLHF. The CDR3 nucleotides are TGTGCCATCAGTGAGTCGACTCGGGTTTCAGGTTCACCCCTCCACTTT.

The sample holds many counts of this clonotype. V and J are TRBV7-8 and TRBJ1-1; unclear D gene. CDR3 length equals 15 residues. Trimming left V 2 bases short and J 0 bases short, with 10 bases between. Germline-derived CDR1 and CDR2 are SGHVS and FQNEAQ. The CDR3 DNA sequence: TGTGCCAGCAGCTTATGGGTACAAATGAACACTGAAGCTTTCTTT. Translating it yields CASSLWVQMNTEAFF.

In this sample, this clonotype turned up a few times. This chain links TRBV6-5 with TRBJ1-4; D remains unclear. Per the germline V gene, CDR1 is MNHEY and CDR2 is SVGAGI. Trimming removed 0 bases from V and 2 bases from J, with 4 bases in between. The CDR3 covers 14 residues. Here the CDR3 DNA reads TGTGCCAGCAGTTACTCGGGGACTAATGAAAAACTGTTTTTT. It codes for CASSYSGTNEKLFF.

This chain joins TRBV6-5 and TRBJ2-3, with 7 bases aligning to TRBD1. The CDR3 has 15 amino acids. Germline trimming cut 2 bases from V and 3 bases from J; bases unmatched to any gene: 5. Germline V CDR1 and CDR2: MNHEY, SVGAGI. In DNA, the CDR3 is TGTGCCAGCAGTTACGGGTCAGGGGGAACAGATACGCAGTATTTT. Its translation is CASSYGSGGTDTQYF.

This clonotype was observed a few times. V usage is TRBV7-3 and J usage is TRBJ2-5, with 9 bases identical to TRBD2. J gave up 4 bases and V 6 bases, and 9 bases lay outside the gene matches. CDR3 length: 15 residues. CDR1 is SGHTA, CDR2 FQGTGA, per germline. CDR3 amino acids: CASSSSGTWGETQYF. The CDR3 nucleotides read TGTGCCAGCAGTTCTAGCGGGACTTGGGGAGAGACCCAGTACTTC.

The V and J genes are TRBV19 and TRBJ2-6, with a possible D match to TRBD2 (6 bases). This CDR3 spans 15 amino acids. V lost 7 bases and J lost 0, with 10 bases in between. Germline V lookup: CDR1 LNHDA, CDR2 SQIVND (reference sequence). The CDR3 here is CASTGGNSGANVLTF. The CDR3 bases are TGTGCCAGTACGGGCGGGAACTCTGGGGCCAACGTCCTGACTTTC.

This chain joins TRBV29-1 and TRBJ1-2; TRBD1 matches at 7 bases. Germline-derived CDR1 and CDR2 are SQVTM and ANQGSEA. The CDR3 consists of 12 residues. Losses at the gene ends were 4 bases for V and 6 bases for J; bases not matched to a gene: 5. The CDR3, as DNA: TGCAGCGTTGTGTCAGGGGGGAATGGCTACACCTTC. Translated: CSVVSGGNGYTF.

Regarding this clonotype: Sequence at one end of the junction differs from germline and may be a read error. The chain employs TRBV14 and TRBJ1-4; TRBD1 matches 9 bases. Germline V gives CDR1 SGHDN, CDR2 FVKESK. This CDR3 comprises 15 residues. The CDR3 here is CASSQVGQGNEELFF. CDR3 nucleotide sequence: TGTGCCAGCAGCCAAGTCGGACAGGGGAATGAAGAACTGTTTTTT. Drawing the rest from reference TRBV14 and TRBJ1-4, the complete variable domain is EAGVTQFPSHSVIEKGQTVTLRCDPISGHDNLYWYRRVMGKEIKFLLHFVKESKQDESGMPNNRFLAERTGGTYSTLKVQPAELEDSGVYFCASSQVGQGNEELFFGSGTQLSVL.

The chain combines TRBV19 with TRBJ1-5; TRBD1 aligns across 9 bases. Germline values: CDR1 LNHDA, CDR2 SQIVND (reference sequence). The V segment lost 5 bases and the J segment 2 bases; nucleotides outside the gene matches: 4. The CDR3 runs to 15 residues. The CDR3 region has the DNA TGTGCCAGTAGTGGCCGGGACAGGGGCAATCAGCCCCAGCATTTT. Its translation: CASSGRDRGNQPQHF.

V gene TRBV24-1 combines with J gene TRBJ2-5; D is uncertain. Germline values: CDR1 KGHDR, CDR2 SFDVKD. Trimming pared 3 bases from V and 2 bases from J, leaving 9 bases between. CDR3 length equals 14 residues. This CDR3 is CATSDVVGQETQYF. CDR3 nucleotide sequence: TGTGCCACCAGTGATGTGGTGGGGCAAGAGACCCAGTACTTC.

The chain carries TRBV4-1 and TRBJ2-1; D may be TRBD2 (6 bases). The CDR3 consists of 17 residues. V was clipped by 1 base and J by 3 bases, with 16 bases between them. Germline V gives CDR1 MGHRA, CDR2 YSYEKL. This CDR3 is CASSQVVLAEYYNEQFF. The CDR3, as DNA: TGCGCCAGCAGCCAAGTAGTGTTAGCGGAATACTACAATGAGCAGTTCTTC.

This clonotype was seen only a few times. A much larger clone differs by one base, so this may be a read error. V and J are TRBV5-6 and TRBJ1-6; 8 bases fit TRBD1. Per germline, CDR1 SGHDT and CDR2 YYEEEE. This CDR3 comprises 14 residues. In DNA, the CDR3 is TGTCCCAGCAGCTTCCAGGGGGCTCGGTCACCCCTCCACTTT. It encodes CPSSFQGARSPLHF.

This clonotype was observed at least ten times. The chain joins TRBV12-3 or TRBV12-4 to TRBJ2-7, with D maybe TRBD1 (5 bases). V was trimmed by 1 base and J by 4 bases, leaving 11 bases between them. This CDR3 is built from 14 residues. The CDR3 spells CASSLGPGIYEQYF. As DNA, the CDR3 is TGTGCCAGCAGTTTAGGGCCAGGGATTTACGAGCAGTACTTC.